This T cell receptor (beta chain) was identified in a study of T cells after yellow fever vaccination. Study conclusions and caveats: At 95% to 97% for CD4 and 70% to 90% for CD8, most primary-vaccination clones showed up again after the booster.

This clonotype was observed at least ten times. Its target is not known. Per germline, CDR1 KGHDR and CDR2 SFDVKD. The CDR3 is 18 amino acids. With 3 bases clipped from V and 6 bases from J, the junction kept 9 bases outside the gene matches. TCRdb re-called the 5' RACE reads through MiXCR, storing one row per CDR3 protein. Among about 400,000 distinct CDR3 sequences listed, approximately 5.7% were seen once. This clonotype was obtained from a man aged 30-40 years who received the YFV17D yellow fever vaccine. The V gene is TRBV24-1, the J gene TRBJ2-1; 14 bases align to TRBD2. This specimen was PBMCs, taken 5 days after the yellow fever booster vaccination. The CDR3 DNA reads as TGTGCCACCAGTGATGCCCGACTAGCGGGAGGGAGGGTCAATGAGCAGTTCTTC. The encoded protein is CATSDARLAGGRVNEQFF.